The 18 T cell receptor beta chains given below trace back to one sample, sequenced in a study of blood T cell repertoires in COVID-19 (dated by TCRdb to 2019 to 2021). Library construction relied on the immunoSEQ multiplex PCR assay. Imported from immuneACCESS, the table was reduced by TCRdb to in-frame sequences with V and J called. These copies leave out some clones; in studies compared against another copy, an unresolved V gene accounts for under half, and the cause of the remainder is not known. This sample has roughly 230,000 clones in its table, and around 83% of those were observed once. The ten largest clones add up to 5% to 7.5% of the sample. Sequencing input: PBMCs or T cells enriched from blood (not recorded which). The receptors were gathered from a woman aged 45 to 65 who had been exposed to COVID-19.

This chain uses TRBV7-9 with TRBJ1-2; D is possibly TRBD1 (5 bases). Germline CDR1 SEHNR, CDR2 FQNEAQ (reference sequence). CDR3 length equals 16 residues. Between the trimmed V and J ends, which lost 4 bases and 0 bases, there was a span of 15 bases. In DNA form, the CDR3 reads TGTGCCAGCAGCTATTACTTCCCGACAGCTAACTATGGCTACACCTTC. Translated: CASSYYFPTANYGYTF.

The chain combines TRBV5-4 with TRBJ2-1; TRBD2 might be the D (8 bases). The V and J ends lost 4 bases and 0 bases respectively, with 17 bases between them. Looked up from germline, CDR1 is SGHNT and CDR2 is YYREEE (reference sequence). This CDR3 spans 17 amino acids. In DNA form, the CDR3 reads TGTGCCAGCAGCCCGGGAGGGGGCGCGGGCTCCTACAATGAGCAGTTCTTC. It encodes CASSPGGGAGSYNEQFF.

The chain links TRBV5-1 to TRBJ1-3; 8 bases match TRBD1. Germline assignment: CDR1 SGHRS and CDR2 YFSETQ. Trimming cost V 4 bases and J 3 bases; bases outside gene matches: 6. The CDR3 has 15 amino acids. CDR3 nucleotides: TGCGCCAGCAGCGAACGGACAGGGTTTGGAAACACCATATATTTT. Translating gives CASSERTGFGNTIYF.

The V and J genes are TRBV7-9 and TRBJ1-6; D is possibly TRBD1 (6 bases). Germline lookup yields CDR1 SEHNR and CDR2 FQNEAQ (reference sequence). Deletions cut 5 bases from V and 1 base from J, with 15 bases between. The CDR3 is made up of 17 amino acids. CDR3 coding DNA: TGTGCCAGCAGCCGAGGTGGGGGCCCGTCCTATAATTCACCCCTCCACTTT. Its translation: CASSRGGGPSYNSPLHF. Looking up the rest from reference TRBV7-9 and TRBJ1-6 gives the full variable domain: DTGVSQNPRHKITKRGQNVTFRCDPISEHNRLYWYRQTLGQGPEFLTYFQNEAQLEKSRLLSDRFSAERPKGSFSTLEIQRTEQGDSAMYLCASSRGGGPSYNSPLHFGNGTRLTVT.

The chain uses TRBV5-1 and TRBJ1-2, with TRBD1 matching over 7 bases. Trimming took 3 bases from V and 4 from J; bases not matched to a gene: 0. The CDR3 consists of 12 residues. Germline CDR1 SGHRS, CDR2 YFSETQ. CDR3 amino acids: CASSWDSYGYTF. The DNA for the CDR3 is TGCGCCAGCAGCTGGGACAGCTATGGCTACACCTTC.

This chain's CDR3 is CASSQPGQSKGGISPLHF. DNA for the CDR3: TGTGCCAGCAGCCAACCCGGGCAGTCAAAGGGCGGGATTTCACCCCTCCACTTT. V and J are TRBV14 and TRBJ1-6; D is unresolved. This CDR3 region has 18 residues. V lost 2 bases to trimming and J lost 9 bases, with 23 bases between them. In germline, CDR1 is SGHDN, CDR2 FVKESK.

This clone has just a few counts. The rearrangement joins TRBV25-1 to TRBJ2-3, with a weak D call TRBD1 (6 bases). The CDR3 is 14 residues long. Deletions cut 3 bases from V and 5 bases from J, with 12 bases between. CDR1 and CDR2 (germline): MGHDK, SYGVNS. This CDR3 is CASSDAGAQDTQYF. Here the CDR3 DNA reads TGTGCCAGCAGTGACGCAGGGGCTCAAGATACGCAGTATTTT.

The gene calls are TRBV6-5 and TRBJ2-5; TRBD2 matches 7 bases. CDR3 size: 14 residues. V was pared by 0 bases and J by 5 bases, with 3 bases of the junction left unmatched. Germline lookup yields CDR1 MNHEY and CDR2 SVGAGI. The CDR3, as DNA: TGTGCCAGCAGTTACTCGGGGGGGTGGGAGACCCAGTACTTC. This gives the protein CASSYSGGWETQYF.

The chain couples TRBV23-1 to TRBJ1-4; D ambiguous. TRBV23-1 counts as an open reading frame of uncertain function. This CDR3 region has 15 residues. Trimming left V 7 bases short and J 4 bases short, with 16 bases between. CDR3 residues: CASTLKELCNEKLFF. The CDR3 coding sequence is TGCGCCAGCACCCTTAAGGAGCTATGTAATGAAAAACTGTTTTTT.

This chain joins TRBV24-1 and TRBJ2-3; the match to TRBD2 covers 9 bases. Germline V gives CDR1 KGHDR, CDR2 SFDVKD. The CDR3 has 16 residues. Trimming cost V 4 bases and J 9 bases; bases outside gene matches: 13. The CDR3, as DNA: TGTGCCACCAGTGACCCCCCGAAAGCGGGGGGAATGACGCAGTATTTT. The encoded protein is CATSDPPKAGGMTQYF.

The CDR3 sequence: CAWNWGGGLDTEAFF. In DNA, the CDR3 is TGTGCCTGGAATTGGGGAGGGGGGCTGGACACTGAAGCTTTCTTT. V usage is TRBV30 and J usage is TRBJ1-1; the D gene is possibly TRBD1 (6 bases). The ends were cut back, 4 bases at V and 3 bases at J, with 18 bases in the middle. This CDR3 has 15 amino acids. Germline-derived CDR1 and CDR2 are GTSNPN and SVGIG (reference sequence).

The V and J genes are TRBV6-2 or TRBV6-3 and TRBJ2-3; 7 nucleotides agree with TRBD2. V shed 4 bases and J 0 bases; nucleotides not matched to a gene: 10. In germline, CDR1 is MNHEY, CDR2 SVGEGT. The CDR3 has 17 amino acids. This CDR3 is CASSFNSGVMSTDTQYF. Written as DNA, the CDR3 is TGTGCCAGCAGTTTTAACAGCGGGGTGATGAGCACAGATACGCAGTATTTT.

The rearrangement joins TRBV6-5 to TRBJ2-5; D unclear. This CDR3 is built from 14 residues. Looked up from germline, CDR1 is MNHEY and CDR2 is SVGAGI. V was trimmed by 2 bases and J by 7 bases, leaving 14 bases between them. This CDR3 reads CASSYNGGVGTQYF. Written as DNA, the CDR3 is TGTGCCAGCAGTTACAACGGTGGTGTTGGGACCCAGTACTTC.

There are a few counts of this clone. The chain uses TRBV9 and TRBJ1-3, with D possibly TRBD1 on 5 matching bases. The V gene lost 0 bases and the J gene lost 0 bases, with 16 bases spanning the gap. CDR3 length: 18 residues. Germline V CDR1 and CDR2: SGDLS, YYNGEE. The CDR3 region is CASSVAITDIRSGNTIYF. The DNA for the CDR3 is TGTGCCAGCAGCGTAGCTATAACGGACATTCGCTCTGGAAACACCATATATTTT.

The chain links TRBV7-9 to TRBJ1-5, with D perhaps matching TRBD1 (5 bases). The V end was cut by 6 bases, the J end by 4 bases, with 10 bases between. Germline V CDR1 and CDR2: SEHNR, FQNEAQ (reference sequence). This CDR3 spans 13 amino acids. CDR3 sequence reads: CASRGEGNQPQHF. In nucleotides, the CDR3 is TGTGCCAGCAGAGGGGAGGGTAATCAGCCCCAGCATTTT.

The V call is TRBV5-1, the J call TRBJ2-6; tentatively, D is TRBD2 (5 bases). This CDR3 has 18 residues. The V and J ends lost 0 bases and 4 bases respectively, with 17 bases between them. Germline CDR1 reads SGHRS; CDR2 reads YFSETQ. DNA of the CDR3: TGCGCCAGCAGCTTGGCCACTAGTCCTCTGGTGGGGGCCAACGTCCTGACTTTC. Amino acids: CASSLATSPLVGANVLTF.

The chain combines TRBV28 with TRBJ2-7; 8 nucleotides align to TRBD1. CDR1 is MDHEN and CDR2 is SYDVKM in the germline V gene. V shed 5 bases and J 7 bases; nucleotides not matched to a gene: 7. There are 13 residues in the CDR3. The CDR3 nucleotides read TGTGCCAGCAGTCCCGGACAGGGAGAAGAGCAGTACTTC. Translating it yields CASSPGQGEEQYF.

The chain links TRBV30 to TRBJ2-1; TRBD2 aligns across 7 bases. Trimming took 3 bases from V and 8 from J; bases not matched to a gene: 10. This CDR3 comprises 14 residues. CDR1 and CDR2 (germline): GTSNPN, SVGIG (reference sequence). The CDR3 region is CAWSAKAGMDEQFF. CDR3 DNA: TGTGCCTGGAGCGCCAAAGCGGGAATGGATGAGCAGTTCTTC. Complete variable domain (other parts from reference TRBV30 and TRBJ2-1): SQTIHQWPATLVQPVGSPLSLECTVEGTSNPNLYWYRQAAGRGLQLLFYSVGIGQISSEVPQNLSASRPQDRQFILSSKKLLLSDSGFYLCAWSAKAGMDEQFFGPGTRLTVL.